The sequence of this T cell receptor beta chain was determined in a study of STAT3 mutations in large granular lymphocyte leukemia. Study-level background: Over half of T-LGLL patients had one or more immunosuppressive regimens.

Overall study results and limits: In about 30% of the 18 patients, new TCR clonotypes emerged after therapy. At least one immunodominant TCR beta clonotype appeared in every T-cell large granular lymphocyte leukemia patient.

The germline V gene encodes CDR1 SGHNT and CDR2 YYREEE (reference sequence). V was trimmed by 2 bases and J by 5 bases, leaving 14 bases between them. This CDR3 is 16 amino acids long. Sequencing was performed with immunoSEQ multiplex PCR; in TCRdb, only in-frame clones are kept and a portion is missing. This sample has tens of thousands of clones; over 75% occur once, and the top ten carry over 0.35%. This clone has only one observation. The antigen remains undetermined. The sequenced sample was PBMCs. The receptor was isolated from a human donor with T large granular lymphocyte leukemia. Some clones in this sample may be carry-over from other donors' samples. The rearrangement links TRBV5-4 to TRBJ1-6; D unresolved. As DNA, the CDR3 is TGTGCCAGCAGCTTCGGTTCGAGGGCGAATAATTCACCCCTCCACTTT. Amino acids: CASSFGSRANNSPLHF. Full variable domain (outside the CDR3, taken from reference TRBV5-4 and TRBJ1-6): ETGVTQSPTHLIKTRGQQVTLRCSSQSGHNTVSWYQQALGQGPQFIFQYYREEENGRGNFPPRFSGLQFPNYSSELNVNALELDDSALYLCASSFGSRANNSPLHFGNGTRLTVT.